These T cell receptor beta chains were read from a single sample in a study of T cell responses to AZD1222 COVID-19 vaccine. Sequencing was performed with immunoSEQ multiplex PCR; in TCRdb, only in-frame clones are kept and a portion is missing. The sample lists 120,000 to 150,000 clones; roughly 87% were seen once. Sequenced material: peripheral blood, taken 28 days after the second dose of the MenACWY control vaccine. The receptors stem from an adult who received the MenACWY meningococcal vaccine as a control. Each CDR3 is given with its conserved first and last residue. The D gene is left open where the match is weak. Rows may omit the clone size; those that give it use once, few, many or a size class.

size: -
D: TRBD1
J: TRBJ1-6
V: TRBV30
DNA: TGTGCCTGGAGAACGCCCACAGGGGGGAATTCACCCCTCCACTTT
CDR3: CAWRTPTGGNSPLHF

size: -
D: TRBD2
J: TRBJ2-3
V: TRBV7-3
DNA: TGTGCCAGCAGTCTCGCGGGGGGACGCACAGATACGCAGTATTTT
CDR3: CASSLAGGRTDTQYF

size: once
D: -
J: TRBJ1-2
V: TRBV5-1
DNA: TGCGCCAGCAGCTCCCCTGGAGACAGAAACTATGGCTACACCTTC
CDR3: CASSSPGDRNYGYTF

size: -
D: TRBD1
J: TRBJ1-5
V: TRBV7-2
DNA: TGTGCCAGCAGCTTGGCGGACAGGCGAGGTCAGCCCCAGCATTTT
CDR3: CASSLADRRGQPQHF

size: -
D: -
J: TRBJ2-3
V: TRBV10-3
DNA: TGTGCCATCAGGGTAGCGGCTAGCACAGATACGCAGTATTTT
CDR3: CAIRVAASTDTQYF

size: -
D: -
J: TRBJ2-3
V: TRBV21-1
DNA: TGTGCCAGCAGCAAAGATCCCAGGTTGCCCACAGATACGCAGTATTTT
CDR3: CASSKDPRLPTDTQYF

size: -
D: -
J: TRBJ1-4
V: TRBV11-3
DNA: TGTGCCAGCAGCCCTGGACGGCTTAATGAAAAACTGTTTTTT
CDR3: CASSPGRLNEKLFF

size: -
D: TRBD2
J: TRBJ2-7
V: TRBV4-3
DNA: TGCGCCAGCAGCCGAGAGGGGCTAGCGGGCTACGAGCAGTACTTC
CDR3: CASSREGLAGYEQYF

size: -
D: -
J: TRBJ1-1
V: TRBV5-8
DNA: TGTGCCAGCAGCTTAGGATCATGGGGCGCGAAGGGTGAAGCTTTCTTT
CDR3: CASSLGSWGAKGEAFF

size: once
D: -
J: TRBJ2-3
V: TRBV19
DNA: TGTGCCAGTAGTACGACACCGGGTACGCAGTATTTT
CDR3: CASSTTPGTQYF

size: -
D: TRBD2
J: TRBJ2-1
V: TRBV5-8
DNA: TGTGCCAGCAGCTCGACTAGCGACAATGAGCAGTTCTTC
CDR3: CASSSTSDNEQFF

size: -
D: -
J: TRBJ2-2
V: TRBV5-1
DNA: TGCGCCAGCAGCCATGGGACGGAATCGAACACCGGGGAGCTGTTTTTT
CDR3: CASSHGTESNTGELFF

size: -
D: -
J: TRBJ1-6
V: TRBV4-1
DNA: TGCGCCAGCAGCCATTCCGGGACGGGCAATTCACCCCTCCACTTT
CDR3: CASSHSGTGNSPLHF

size: -
D: TRBD1
J: TRBJ2-2
V: TRBV5-4
DNA: TGTGCCAGCAGCTTGAACAGGGGAATTGGCGGGGAGCTGTTTTTT
CDR3: CASSLNRGIGGELFF

size: -
D: -
J: TRBJ1-5
V: TRBV7-9
DNA: TGTGCCAGCAGCCCAAGGGGGGGACAGCCCCAGCATTTT
CDR3: CASSPRGGQPQHF

size: -
D: -
J: TRBJ1-3
V: TRBV28
DNA: TGTGCCAGCAGTCCCGAGACAGGAGGCTCTGGAAACACCATATATTTT
CDR3: CASSPETGGSGNTIYF

size: few
D: TRBD1
J: TRBJ1-2
V: TRBV2
DNA: TGTGCCAGCAGTGTAGACAGGGGAAAGAACTATGGCTACACCTTC
CDR3: CASSVDRGKNYGYTF